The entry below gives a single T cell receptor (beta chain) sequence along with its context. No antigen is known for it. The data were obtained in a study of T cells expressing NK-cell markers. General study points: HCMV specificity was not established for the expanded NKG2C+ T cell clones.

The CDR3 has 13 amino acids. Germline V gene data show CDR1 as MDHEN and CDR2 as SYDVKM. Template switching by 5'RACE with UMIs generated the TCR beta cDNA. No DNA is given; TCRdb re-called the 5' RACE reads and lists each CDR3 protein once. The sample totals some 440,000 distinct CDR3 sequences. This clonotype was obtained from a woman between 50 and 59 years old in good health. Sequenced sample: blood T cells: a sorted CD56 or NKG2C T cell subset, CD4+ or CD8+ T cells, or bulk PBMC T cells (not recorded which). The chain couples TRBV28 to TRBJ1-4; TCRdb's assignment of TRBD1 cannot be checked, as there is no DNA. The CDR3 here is CATRDRSNEKLFF.